These T cell receptor beta chains were read from a single sample in a study of blood T cell repertoires in COVID-19. Assay used: immunoSEQ multiplex PCR; TCRdb lists only in-frame clones, some missing. The sample records 150,000 or so clones, about 83% being singletons. The material sequenced was peripheral blood. These receptor sequences come from a woman between 65 and 79 years old with COVID-19, enrolled during active disease. Both conserved end residues are part of each CDR3. The order of the fields is J gene, clone size, V gene, CDR3 protein. Size is stated for part of the rows, as once, few or many counts, or as a class when the clone is expanded.

j_call: TRBJ2-3
clone_size: NA
v_call: TRBV3-1/TRBV3-2
cdr3_aa: CASSHPGQGGGTDTQYF

j_call: TRBJ1-3
clone_size: NA
v_call: TRBV3-1/TRBV3-2
cdr3_aa: CASSPQGVGNTIYF

j_call: TRBJ1-1
clone_size: NA
v_call: TRBV3-1/TRBV3-2
cdr3_aa: CASSLRSGGWTEAFF

j_call: TRBJ2-1
clone_size: NA
v_call: TRBV6-5
cdr3_aa: CASRGGTRTEQFF

j_call: TRBJ1-2
clone_size: NA
v_call: TRBV28
cdr3_aa: CASSGAIQINYGYTF

j_call: TRBJ2-2
clone_size: NA
v_call: TRBV7-9
cdr3_aa: CASSLELVELFF

j_call: TRBJ2-1
clone_size: NA
v_call: TRBV3-1/TRBV3-2
cdr3_aa: CASSVTSGGPNEQFF

j_call: TRBJ2-1
clone_size: NA
v_call: TRBV19
cdr3_aa: CASSQGGYEQFF

j_call: TRBJ2-1
clone_size: NA
v_call: TRBV7-9
cdr3_aa: CASSARAGGSDEQFF

j_call: TRBJ2-2
clone_size: NA
v_call: TRBV11-2
cdr3_aa: CASSLSRSGELFF

j_call: TRBJ1-3
clone_size: NA
v_call: TRBV19
cdr3_aa: CASSMGLRGNTIYF

j_call: TRBJ1-2
clone_size: NA
v_call: TRBV5-1
cdr3_aa: CASSPHSVYYGYTF

j_call: TRBJ2-7
clone_size: NA
v_call: TRBV25-1
cdr3_aa: CASKRGYEQYF

j_call: TRBJ2-2
clone_size: NA
v_call: TRBV4-1
cdr3_aa: CASSQRLAGKNTGELFF

j_call: TRBJ1-2
clone_size: NA
v_call: TRBV28
cdr3_aa: CASSFPGDNYGYTF

j_call: TRBJ2-2
clone_size: NA
v_call: TRBV9
cdr3_aa: CASSVSSTSNTGELFF

j_call: TRBJ2-7
clone_size: NA
v_call: TRBV2
cdr3_aa: CASRAGTSAYEQYF

j_call: TRBJ1-1
clone_size: NA
v_call: TRBV5-1
cdr3_aa: CASSSQGGPTEAFF

j_call: TRBJ1-2
clone_size: NA
v_call: TRBV28
cdr3_aa: CASRSGVGYGYTF

j_call: TRBJ1-4
clone_size: NA
v_call: TRBV2
cdr3_aa: CASSGDRNEKLFF

j_call: TRBJ1-2
clone_size: NA
v_call: TRBV4-1
cdr3_aa: CASSQENLSGDGYTF

j_call: TRBJ1-5
clone_size: few
v_call: TRBV5-5
cdr3_aa: CASSFSFSQPQHF

j_call: TRBJ1-2
clone_size: NA
v_call: TRBV3-1/TRBV3-2
cdr3_aa: CASSPYRFNGYTF

j_call: TRBJ1-5
clone_size: NA
v_call: TRBV19
cdr3_aa: CASSITERDSPQHF

j_call: TRBJ1-4
clone_size: NA
v_call: TRBV7-9
cdr3_aa: CASSFDYGPEKLFF

j_call: TRBJ1-1
clone_size: NA
v_call: TRBV10-3
cdr3_aa: CAITRTGGEITEAFF

j_call: TRBJ2-3
clone_size: NA
v_call: TRBV7-3
cdr3_aa: CASSQTGMSDTQYF

j_call: TRBJ1-6
clone_size: NA
v_call: TRBV5-1
cdr3_aa: CASSLSAGQGYYNSPLHF

j_call: TRBJ2-1
clone_size: NA
v_call: TRBV4-2
cdr3_aa: CASSQDYGASYNEQFF

j_call: TRBJ1-3
clone_size: NA
v_call: TRBV6-1
cdr3_aa: CASSWDRDPRNTIYF

j_call: TRBJ2-7
clone_size: NA
v_call: TRBV7-2
cdr3_aa: CASSLDSGPPKEQYF

j_call: TRBJ1-2
clone_size: NA
v_call: TRBV29-1
cdr3_aa: CSVFDRNYGYTF

j_call: TRBJ2-1
clone_size: NA
v_call: TRBV12-3/TRBV12-4
cdr3_aa: CASTSHEIEQFF

j_call: TRBJ1-2
clone_size: NA
v_call: TRBV4-1
cdr3_aa: CASSQIVQAPGYTF

j_call: TRBJ1-1
clone_size: NA
v_call: TRBV2
cdr3_aa: CASSPQGAENTEAFF

j_call: TRBJ1-4
clone_size: NA
v_call: TRBV14
cdr3_aa: CASSQDRGQGYPTNEKLFF

j_call: TRBJ1-1
clone_size: once
v_call: TRBV3-1/TRBV3-2
cdr3_aa: CASSHDGSYSEAFF

j_call: TRBJ1-2
clone_size: NA
v_call: TRBV5-6
cdr3_aa: CASSLEQNRGYTF

j_call: TRBJ1-2
clone_size: NA
v_call: TRBV3-1/TRBV3-2
cdr3_aa: CASSLRSSGGNYGYTF

j_call: TRBJ2-5
clone_size: NA
v_call: TRBV15
cdr3_aa: CATSRDRAQETQYF

j_call: TRBJ1-1
clone_size: NA
v_call: TRBV5-1
cdr3_aa: CASNQQGARGTEAFF

j_call: TRBJ1-6
clone_size: NA
v_call: TRBV2
cdr3_aa: CASSAGQNNSPLHF

j_call: TRBJ1-5
clone_size: NA
v_call: TRBV19
cdr3_aa: CASSIWGRLGNQPQHF

j_call: TRBJ2-5
clone_size: NA
v_call: TRBV9
cdr3_aa: CASSVGMGGGQETQYF

j_call: TRBJ2-2
clone_size: NA
v_call: TRBV2
cdr3_aa: CASRRTGETGELFF

j_call: TRBJ1-1
clone_size: NA
v_call: TRBV20-1
cdr3_aa: CSASPGQGVKEAFF

j_call: TRBJ2-5
clone_size: few
v_call: TRBV7-7
cdr3_aa: CASSPRGRDSETQYF

j_call: TRBJ2-1
clone_size: few
v_call: TRBV7-6
cdr3_aa: CASSSSTSGGSGEQFF

j_call: TRBJ2-2
clone_size: NA
v_call: TRBV27
cdr3_aa: CASTRQGGTGELFF